The 29 T cell receptor beta chains listed next were all sequenced from one sample in a study of sequential checkpoint blockade in melanoma. The repertoire was sequenced with immunoSEQ multiplex PCR; TCRdb's copy has only in-frame clones and lacks some. This table holds about 8,400 clones, 90% found once. Noted treatment: randomized to nivolumab then ipilimumab (arm A) or the reverse (arm B). Sequenced here: CD8+ T cells sorted from blood (inferred from file names), sampled from a patient given nivolumab and ipilimumab in sequence. The receptors derive from a human donor with melanoma.

This clone ranks as large. The chain combines TRBV6-1 with TRBJ1-2; D is unresolved. The CDR3 runs 12 residues. The germline V gene has CDR1 MNHNS and CDR2 SASEGT. The germline V and J ends were trimmed by 6 bases and 7 bases, with 12 bases remaining between them. The CDR3 reads CASSTGIPGYTF. The DNA of the CDR3 is TGTGCCAGCAGCACGGGAATCCCTGGCTACACCTTC.

This chain joins TRBV14 and TRBJ1-2, with D possibly matching TRBD1 (6 bases). V gave up 0 bases and J gave up 8 bases, with 19 bases separating them. This CDR3 contains 16 residues. Germline CDR1 is SGHDN and CDR2 is FVKESK. CDR3: CASSQEGRDILYGYTF. The CDR3 DNA sequence: TGTGCCAGCAGCCAAGAAGGACGGGACATTTTATACGGCTACACCTTC. Drawing the rest from reference TRBV14 and TRBJ1-2, the complete variable domain is EAGVTQFPSHSVIEKGQTVTLRCDPISGHDNLYWYRRVMGKEIKFLLHFVKESKQDESGMPNNRFLAERTGGTYSTLKVQPAELEDSGVYFCASSQEGRDILYGYTFGSGTRLTVV.

The chain combines TRBV27 with TRBJ1-2, with TRBD1 matching over 8 bases. The germline CDR1 and CDR2 sequences are MNHEY and SMNVEV (reference sequence). There are 15 residues in the CDR3. V gave up 0 bases and J gave up 4 bases; unmatched junction bases: 4. CDR3 in DNA: TGTGCCAGCAGTTTATCGGGACAGGTCATCTATGGCTACACCTTC. Its protein product is CASSLSGQVIYGYTF.

The chain recombines TRBV27 with TRBJ1-4; perhaps TRBD1 as D (5 bases). V lost 10 bases and J lost 3, with 12 bases in between. Germline V lookup: CDR1 MNHEY, CDR2 SMNVEV (reference sequence). CDR3 length: 13 amino acids. The CDR3 DNA reads as TGTGCCACCGGGGGGGAGTCTAATGAAAAACTGTTTTTT. Translated: CATGGESNEKLFF.

The chain is built from TRBV28 and TRBJ1-5; no clear D gene. The ends were cut back, 4 bases at V and 9 bases at J, with 13 bases in the middle. CDR1 MDHEN and CDR2 SYDVKM come from the germline V gene. The CDR3 is 13 amino acids. The CDR3 reads CASSYGLGRPQHF. CDR3 sequence (DNA): TGTGCCAGCAGTTACGGGTTGGGTCGGCCCCAGCATTTT.

The chain recombines TRBV10-2 with TRBJ2-7; possible D gene TRBD2, 6 bases. Trimming cost V 10 bases and J 4 bases, with 17 bases left between them. The CDR3 extends over 13 amino acids. Germline V gene data show CDR1 as WSHSY and CDR2 as SAAADI. DNA of the CDR3: TGCGCCACCAAGCCTAGCGAATCGTACGAGCAGTACTTC. Its translation is CATKPSESYEQYF.

CDR3 sequence reads: CASSSPGTAYEQYF. The CDR3 nucleotides read TGTGCCAGCAGTTCCCCCGGGACAGCCTACGAGCAGTACTTC. The rearrangement links TRBV28 to TRBJ2-7, with 7 bases lining up with TRBD1. Germline CDR1 and CDR2: MDHEN and SYDVKM. The junction had 5 bases not matched to a gene; V was cut back by 4 bases and J by 2 bases. This CDR3 is built from 14 residues.

This clone is a singleton in its sample. The J gene is TRBJ2-7, the V gene TRBV5-4; 8 nucleotides match TRBD1. V shed 9 bases and J 2 bases; nucleotides not matched to a gene: 7. The CDR3 has 13 amino acids. Germline V lookup: CDR1 SGHNT, CDR2 YYREEE (reference sequence). CDR3 sequence: CATSSGGTYEQYF. The DNA of the CDR3 is TGTGCCACGAGCTCAGGGGGCACCTACGAGCAGTACTTC.

This clone was observed once. V and J are TRBV29-1 and TRBJ1-2, with 8 bases lining up with TRBD1. CDR3 size: 12 residues. CDR1 and CDR2 (germline): SQVTM, ANQGSEA. With V trimmed by 8 bases and J by 3 bases, 5 bases remained unmatched. Here the CDR3 DNA reads TGCAGCACAGGACAGGGCTACTATGGCTACACCTTC. Encoded protein: CSTGQGYYGYTF.

The J gene is TRBJ2-7, the V gene TRBV28; a possible D gene is TRBD2 (6 bases). CDR3 length: 13 residues. V lost 1 base and J 7 bases, leaving 11 bases between the germline ends. Germline-derived CDR1 and CDR2 are MDHEN and SYDVKM. The CDR3 nucleotides read TGTGCCAGCAGTTTATTGGGGGGACGGGAGCAGTACTTC. The encoded protein is CASSLLGGREQYF.

The chain recombines TRBV28 with TRBJ1-1, with D perhaps matching TRBD1 (5 bases). Germline CDR1 and CDR2: MDHEN and SYDVKM. V lost 2 bases and J lost 1, with 5 bases in between. The CDR3 sequence is 13 residues long. CDR3 nucleotides: TGTGCCAGCAGTTTAGGGGCGAACACTGAAGCTTTCTTT. Residues: CASSLGANTEAFF.

V and J are TRBV7-8 and TRBJ2-7, with 7 bases that match TRBD1. CDR3 length: 16 amino acids. Germline V gene lookup returns CDR1 SGHVS and CDR2 FQNEAQ. V lost 1 base and J lost 6; bases outside the gene matches: 12. This CDR3 is CASSLVGGRVVGEQYF. The CDR3, as DNA: TGTGCCAGCAGCTTAGTAGGGGGCAGGGTAGTGGGCGAGCAGTACTTC.

This clone was observed a few times. The chain couples TRBV7-9 to TRBJ2-7, with D perhaps TRBD1 (6 bases). The germline CDR1 and CDR2 sequences are SEHNR and FQNEAQ (reference sequence). Trimming shortened V by 4 bases and J by 0 bases, and 10 bases separated the two germline ends. This CDR3 is 14 amino acids long. Written as DNA, the CDR3 is TGTGCCAGCAGCTCCGGGGACATCTCCTACGAGCAGTACTTC. It is translated as CASSSGDISYEQYF.

The chain couples TRBV11-2 to TRBJ2-7; perhaps TRBD2 as D (5 bases). The CDR3 has 13 amino acids. CDR1 is SGHAT, CDR2 FQNNGV, per germline. V was clipped by 4 bases and J by 4 bases, with 11 bases between them. The CDR3 sequence is CASSWETPYEQYF. CDR3 coding DNA: TGTGCCAGCAGCTGGGAGACACCTTACGAGCAGTACTTC.

The rearrangement uses TRBV19 and TRBJ2-7; 8 nucleotides match TRBD1. CDR1 is LNHDA, CDR2 SQIVND, per germline (reference sequence). This CDR3 has 17 residues. The trim removed 3 bases at V and 4 bases at J, leaving 14 bases unmatched. In DNA form, the CDR3 reads TGTGCCAGTAGTATCCTTCCTCCCGGGACAGGCGGATACGAGCAGTACTTC. It translates to CASSILPPGTGGYEQYF.

The chain uses TRBV7-9 and TRBJ2-7; 11 bases are shared with TRBD1. Trimming cost V 5 bases and J 4 bases; bases outside gene matches: 4. Germline-derived CDR1 and CDR2 are SEHNR and FQNEAQ (reference sequence). The CDR3 length is 14 residues. This CDR3 reads CASSTGQGGYEQYV. The DNA of the CDR3 is TGTGCCAGCAGCACGGGACAGGGGGGGTACGAGCAGTACGTC.

Comment on this clone: A junction end diverges from the germline sequence, so it may reflect a read error. CDR3 residues: CASSPYPRNPEAFF. CDR3 in DNA: TGTGCCAGCTCACCCTACCCTAGGAACCCTGAAGCTTTCTTT. V gene TRBV18 combines with J gene TRBJ1-1; D is ambiguous. The CDR3 loop spans 14 amino acids. The germline CDR1 and CDR2 sequences are KGHSH and LQKENI.

The rearrangement uses TRBV2 and TRBJ1-5, with a possible D match to TRBD1 (6 bases). Trimming pared 6 bases from V and 0 bases from J, leaving 9 bases between. CDR1 is SNHLY, CDR2 FYNNEI, per germline. This CDR3 contains 14 residues. CDR3 protein: CASSHRASNQPQHF. CDR3 bases: TGTGCCAGCAGCCACAGGGCTAGCAATCAGCCCCAGCATTTT. The full variable domain, completed using reference TRBV2 and TRBJ1-5, is EPEVTQTPSHQVTQMGQEVILRCVPISNHLYFYWYRQILGQKVEFLVSFYNNEISEKSEIFDDQFSVERPDGSNFTLKIRSTKLEDSAMYFCASSHRASNQPQHFGDGTRLSIL.

The V and J genes are TRBV9 and TRBJ1-4; 7 positions match TRBD1. The CDR3 contains 18 residues. The germline V gene encodes CDR1 SGDLS and CDR2 YYNGEE. After removal of 0 bases from V and 3 bases from J, the junction contained 11 bases not matched to a gene. CDR3 DNA: TGTGCCAGCAGCGTAGGGTGGGGCAGGGGGGCTTCTAATGAAAAACTGTTTTTT. Residues: CASSVGWGRGASNEKLFF. Together with reference TRBV9 and TRBJ1-4, the CDR3 gives the full variable domain: DSGVTQTPKHLITATGQRVTLRCSPRSGDLSVYWYQQSLDQGLQFLIQYYNGEERAKGNILERFSAQQFPDLHSELNLSSLELGDSALYFCASSVGWGRGASNEKLFFGSGTQLSVL.

This rearrangement joins TRBV7-9 to TRBJ1-5; the match to TRBD1 covers 8 bases. V lost 5 bases and J lost 2; bases outside the gene matches: 8. There are 16 residues in the CDR3. Germline V gene sequence: CDR1 SEHNR, CDR2 FQNEAQ (reference sequence). The CDR3: CASSLGTGGRNQPQHF. The CDR3 DNA reads as TGTGCCAGCAGCCTCGGGACAGGTGGTCGCAATCAGCCCCAGCATTTT.

The chain is built from TRBV6-1 and TRBJ2-7; D not certain. The germline gives CDR1 MNHNS, CDR2 SASEGT. The V end was cut by 8 bases, the J end by 0 bases, with 14 bases between. The CDR3 loop spans 14 amino acids. Here the CDR3 DNA reads TGTGCCAGCGGTGCCTTCCTGAGCTCCTACGAGCAGTACTTC. It yields the protein CASGAFLSSYEQYF.

The chain combines TRBV7-9 with TRBJ2-7, with 8 bases aligning to TRBD1. V shed 5 bases, J shed 4 bases, and the junction held 4 bases outside the gene matches. Germline V gene lookup returns CDR1 SEHNR and CDR2 FQNEAQ (reference sequence). The CDR3 consists of 13 residues. CDR3 DNA: TGTGCCAGCAGCCCGCGGGACAGGTACGAGCAGTACGTC. Protein: CASSPRDRYEQYV.

The J gene is TRBJ2-7, the V gene TRBV5-1, with 7 bases lining up with TRBD2. This CDR3 has 16 amino acids. The trim removed 1 base at V and 2 bases at J, leaving 9 bases unmatched. The germline gives CDR1 SGHRS, CDR2 YFSETQ. CDR3 sequence: CASSLFLSGPTYEQYF. CDR3 coding DNA: TGCGCCAGCAGCTTGTTTCTTAGCGGGCCAACCTACGAGCAGTACTTC.

The rearrangement uses TRBV7-9 and TRBJ1-2; perhaps TRBD1 as D (6 bases). Trimming pared 6 bases from V and 4 bases from J, leaving 12 bases between. The CDR3 runs to 13 residues. Looked up from germline, CDR1 is SEHNR and CDR2 is FQNEAQ (reference sequence). CDR3 amino acids: CASRPTGLYGYTF. The CDR3 DNA sequence: TGTGCCAGCAGACCGACAGGCCTCTATGGCTACACCTTC.

This chain links TRBV7-9 with TRBJ1-1; 8 bases are shared with TRBD1. Looked up from germline, CDR1 is SEHNR and CDR2 is FQNEAQ (reference sequence). J lost 3 bases, V lost 4 bases, and 13 bases had no gene match. There are 17 residues in the CDR3. CDR3 bases: TGTGCCAGCAGCTACCCGGGGGTCGGGACAGGATACACTGAAGCTTTCTTT. Its protein product is CASSYPGVGTGYTEAFF.

V is TRBV5-1 and J is TRBJ1-5, with 11 bases identical to TRBD1. J gave up 7 bases and V 7 bases, and 7 bases lay outside the gene matches. CDR1 is SGHRS, CDR2 YFSETQ, per germline. The CDR3 extends over 14 amino acids. CDR3 region: CASATGTGGQPQHF. The CDR3 DNA reads as TGCGCCAGCGCAACTGGGACAGGGGGACAGCCCCAGCATTTT. Drawing the rest from reference TRBV5-1 and TRBJ1-5, the complete variable domain is KAGVTQTPRYLIKTRGQQVTLSCSPISGHRSVSWYQQTPGQGLQFLFEYFSETQRNKGNFPGRFSGRQFSNSRSEMNVSTLELGDSALYLCASATGTGGQPQHFGDGTRLSIL.

The chain couples TRBV29-1 to TRBJ1-2; D is perhaps TRBD1 (6 bases). Trimming stripped 4 bases from V and 7 bases from J, with 13 bases between. Germline CDR1 SQVTM, CDR2 ANQGSEA. This CDR3 contains 12 residues. As DNA, the CDR3 is TGCAGCGTTGTGGACAGTTCCGCTGGCTACACCTTC. Residues: CSVVDSSAGYTF.

The chain has TRBV5-1 and TRBJ1-2, with D unclear. Germline values: CDR1 SGHRS, CDR2 YFSETQ. Trimming stripped 0 bases from V and 4 bases from J, with 7 bases between. The CDR3 runs 13 residues. The CDR3 spells CASSLGQVYGYTF. The CDR3 DNA sequence: TGCGCCAGCAGCTTGGGGCAGGTCTATGGCTACACCTTC.

The chain joins TRBV27 to TRBJ2-7, with a weak D call TRBD1 (5 bases). The CDR3 consists of 14 residues. The V and J ends lost 0 bases and 0 bases respectively, with 6 bases between them. The germline CDR1 and CDR2 sequences are MNHEY and SMNVEV (reference sequence). The CDR3 here is CASSLSQGSYEQYF. Here the CDR3 DNA reads TGTGCCAGCAGTTTATCGCAGGGCTCCTACGAGCAGTACTTC.